The entry that follows covers one T cell receptor (beta chain) sequence. Its antigen is still unknown. A clone one base away is much larger, so this may be a read error. This sample stems from a study of regulatory T cells in long-lasting Graves disease. General study points: Peripheral blood, not thyroid tissue, was the sole material studied. Persistent Graves' cases showed lower TCR diversity than newly diagnosed cases.

As to time point: newly diagnosed GD, antithyroid drugs for less than 3 months. The TCR library used RNA extracted from PBMCs. The source of the patients was an endocrinology department in Xi'an, China. The CDR3 has 15 residues. Germline values: CDR1 MNHNS, CDR2 SASEGT. TCR beta libraries were built with iRepertoire HTBI primers and Arm-PCR of CDR3 regions. Methods used by the authors: Identification yielded some 65 TRBV and over eleven TRBJ segments across samples. TCRdb reanalysed the multiplex PCR reads using MiXCR and keeps one entry per CDR3 protein. Here the V and J calls rest on TCRdb's processing, not on the authors' analysis. The sample lists 390,000 or so distinct CDR3 sequences, roughly 12% occurring once. A further study also used this sample, focusing on T cells in Graves' hyperthyroidism and ophthalmopathy.

The genes are TRBV6-1 and TRBJ2-5; possibly TRBD1 for D (5 bases). The clonotype comes from a woman between 18 and 30 years old with Graves disease. Sequenced here: peripheral blood mononuclear cells (PBMCs), sampled at new diagnosis, from a patient treated with antithyroid drugs. CDR3 loop: CAGSFQGPPKETQYF. CDR3 DNA sequence: TGTGCCGGCAGCTTCCAGGGCCCCCCAAAAGAGACCCAGTACTTC.